The 22 T cell receptor beta chains below were found in one sample sequenced in a study of T-cell reconstitution after alpha-beta-depleted transplantation in children. Unique molecular identifiers were incorporated during preparation of the TCRbeta library. Using its own MiXCR run on the PCR reads, TCRdb lists one record per CDR3 protein. In the table there are about 580,000 distinct CDR3 sequences, roughly 23% of which are singletons. The material sequenced was PBMCs, mostly from graft donor cells, taken 360 days after TCRalphabeta/CD19-depleted stem cell transplant. These receptors originate from a boy younger than two who had a stem cell transplant for acute myeloid leukemia, so the T cells may come from the graft donor.

This clonotype was observed many times. The chain links TRBV12-3 or TRBV12-4 to TRBJ2-1, with D hard to call. The CDR3 covers 14 residues. Trimming cost V 4 bases and J 5 bases, with 12 bases left between them. The CDR3 DNA is TGTGCCAGCAGTTCGACCTCGAGGAACAATGAGCAGTTCTTC. Translated: CASSSTSRNNEQFF.

This clonotype was seen at least ten times. The V and J genes are TRBV20-1 and TRBJ2-5; 9 nucleotides line up with TRBD2. Looked up from germline, CDR1 is DFQATT and CDR2 is SNEGSKA (reference sequence). This CDR3 has 14 amino acids. J lost 0 bases, V lost 3 bases, and 2 bases had no gene match. The CDR3 region has the DNA TGCAGTGCTAGTCGACTAGCGGACCAAGAGACCCAGTACTTC. Translating gives CSASRLADQETQYF.

This clonotype was counted many times. The rearrangement links TRBV3-1 to TRBJ2-5; the D gene is possibly TRBD1 (6 bases). The CDR3 sequence is 15 residues long. The V gene lost 3 bases and the J gene lost 1 base, with 12 bases spanning the gap. Germline V lookup: CDR1 LGHDT, CDR2 YNNKEL (reference sequence). CDR3 amino acids: CASSHLGASQETQYF. CDR3 in DNA: TGTGCCAGCAGCCACTTGGGGGCCAGCCAAGAGACCCAGTACTTC.

The table lists this clonotype with a few counts. The chain uses TRBV12-3 or TRBV12-4 and TRBJ2-7; D perhaps matches TRBD2 (5 bases). The CDR3 contains 13 residues. Trimming took 7 bases from V and 0 from J, leaving 10 bases between them. The CDR3 DNA reads TGTGCCAGCACCTCGGGGTCCTCCTACGAGCAGTACTTC. This codes for CASTSGSSYEQYF.

This clonotype has ten or more counts. V usage is TRBV29-1 and J usage is TRBJ2-5; D is perhaps TRBD1 (6 bases). The CDR3 contains 14 residues. Germline loops: CDR1 SQVTM, CDR2 ANQGSEA. Trimming cost V 3 bases and J 3 bases, with 14 bases left between them. CDR3 nucleotides: TGCAGCGTTGATTCACAGGGACGGAAAGAGACCCAGTACTTC. This sequence encodes CSVDSQGRKETQYF.

This clonotype was counted a few times. The chain combines TRBV11-2 with TRBJ2-7, with 9 nucleotides matching TRBD2. Germline V gene lookup returns CDR1 SGHAT and CDR2 FQNNGV. This CDR3 is 16 amino acids long. After removal of 5 bases from V and 1 base from J, the junction contained 9 bases not matched to a gene. CDR3: CASSPGGSGGSYEQYF. CDR3 nucleotide sequence: TGTGCCAGCAGCCCCGGAGGTAGCGGGGGATCCTACGAGCAGTACTTC.

The rearrangement uses TRBV6-6 and TRBJ2-7; no clear D gene. Trimming took 8 bases from V and 2 from J, leaving 13 bases between them. Germline V CDR1 and CDR2: MNHNY, SVGAGI (reference sequence). This CDR3 region has 13 residues. The CDR3 nucleotides are TGTGCCAGCGGGATAGACTTAACCTACGAGCAGTACTTC. Protein: CASGIDLTYEQYF.

In this sample, this clonotype turned up many times. The V gene is TRBV21-1, the J gene TRBJ2-7; the table assigns TRBD1, which was not confirmed against the DNA. TRBV21-1 is labeled a pseudogene. CDR3 length equals 16 residues. The DNA of the CDR3 is TGTGCCAGCAGCAAAGCGAGTTCGACAGGGGGCCACGAGCAGTACTTC. Its protein product is CASSKASSTGGHEQYF.

This rearrangement joins TRBV10-3 to TRBJ2-7; D gene unclear. Germline CDR1 is ENHRY and CDR2 is SYGVKD. This CDR3 contains 12 residues. Between the trimmed V and J ends, which lost 4 bases and 4 bases, there was a span of 8 bases. CDR3 nucleotide sequence: TGTGCCATCAGTGTCCCGGAGTACGAGCAGTACTTC. This sequence encodes CAISVPEYEQYF.

This rearrangement joins TRBV7-9 to TRBJ2-1, with 8 bases that match TRBD1. The CDR3 runs 13 residues. The germline V gene has CDR1 SEHNR and CDR2 FQNEAQ (reference sequence). The J segment lost 5 bases and the V segment lost 7 bases, leaving 4 bases of the junction unmatched. CDR3 in amino acids: CASTDRGDNEQFF. DNA for the CDR3: TGTGCCAGCACCGACAGGGGAGACAATGAGCAGTTCTTC.

The rearrangement joins TRBV7-2 to TRBJ2-1; perhaps TRBD1 as D (5 bases). CDR1 is SGHTA, CDR2 FQGNSA, per germline. Trimming cost V 5 bases and J 5 bases, with 10 bases left between them. The length of the CDR3 is 13 residues. In nucleotides, the CDR3 is TGTGCCAGCAGCCAGGGTTTGCACAATGAGCAGTTCTTC. It yields the protein CASSQGLHNEQFF.

This clonotype was picked up many times. This chain joins TRBV5-8 and TRBJ2-7; a weak D match, TRBD2 (5 bases). CDR3 length: 12 residues. Germline CDR1 reads SGHTS; CDR2 reads YDEGEE. With 4 bases removed from V and 4 bases from J, the gap between germline ends came to 9 bases. The CDR3, as DNA: TGTGCCAGCAGCATCCGGGGTTACGAGCAGTACTTC. This translates into CASSIRGYEQYF.

The J gene is TRBJ1-2, the V gene TRBV20-1, with D perhaps TRBD1 (5 bases). This CDR3 has 12 residues. Germline V gene data show CDR1 as DFQATT and CDR2 as SNEGSKA (reference sequence). Between the trimmed V and J ends, which lost 3 bases and 0 bases, there was a span of 5 bases. The CDR3 loop is CSARDTNYGYTF. CDR3 bases: TGCAGTGCTAGGGACACTAACTATGGCTACACCTTC.

The CDR3: CASSPGQGILYEQYF. The CDR3 nucleotides are TGTGCCAGCAGTCCGGGACAGGGGATCCTGTACGAGCAGTACTTC. The chain joins TRBV6-1 to TRBJ2-7; 10 bases map to TRBD1. This CDR3 comprises 15 residues. The J segment lost 4 bases and the V segment lost 5 bases, leaving 8 bases of the junction unmatched. Germline CDR1 is MNHNS and CDR2 is SASEGT.

This clonotype was seen only once. The rearrangement joins TRBV5-5 to TRBJ2-7; D gene ambiguous. V dropped 4 bases and J dropped 0 bases, with 5 bases sitting between them. Germline V lookup: CDR1 SGHKS, CDR2 YYEKEE (reference sequence). There are 12 residues in the CDR3. The DNA for the CDR3 is TGTGCCAGCAGCGCCTTCTCCTACGAGCAGTACTTC. This sequence encodes CASSAFSYEQYF.

This sequence joins TRBV5-4 and TRBJ2-2; D not certain. CDR3 size: 12 residues. Per germline, CDR1 SGHNT and CDR2 YYREEE (reference sequence). The V and J ends lost 5 bases and 7 bases respectively, with 9 bases between them. CDR3 nucleotide sequence: TGTGCCAGCAGGAAGGGCGTCGGGGAGCTGTTTTTT. Translated: CASRKGVGELFF.

CDR3 coding DNA: TGTGCCAGCAGCCAGGGTTATGGGATACAAGAGACCCAGTACTTC. Its protein product is CASSQGYGIQETQYF. The chain joins TRBV13 to TRBJ2-5; a weak D match, TRBD1 (5 bases). CDR1 and CDR2 from the germline V gene are PRHDT and FYEKMQ (reference sequence). The CDR3 is 15 residues long. V was pared by 5 bases and J by 2 bases, with 15 bases between. Variable domain in full (rest from reference TRBV13 and TRBJ2-5): AAGVIQSPRHLIKEKRETATLKCYPIPRHDTVYWYQQGPGQDPQFLISFYEKMQSDKGSIPDRFSAQQFSDYHSELNMSSLELGDSALYFCASSQGYGIQETQYFGPGTRLLVL.

V is TRBV4-3 and J is TRBJ2-7; no clear D. Trimming took off 2 bases at V and 5 bases at J, with 13 bases between the two ends. Germline V CDR1 and CDR2: LGHNA, YSLEER. The CDR3 extends over 14 amino acids. The CDR3 DNA follows: TGCGCCAGCAGCCAATGGGTCCGGGCCAACGAGCAGTACTTC. The encoded protein is CASSQWVRANEQYF.

This clonotype was found many times. This chain links TRBV25-1 with TRBJ2-5, with unresolved D. The V end was cut by 1 base, the J end by 1 base, with 7 bases between. Germline CDR1 reads MGHDK; CDR2 reads SYGVNS. There are 14 residues in the CDR3. The CDR3 DNA reads as TGTGCCAGCAGTGAATTTGGTGCCCAAGAGACCCAGTACTTC. This sequence encodes CASSEFGAQETQYF. Drawing the rest from reference TRBV25-1 and TRBJ2-5, the complete variable domain is EADIYQTPRYLVIGTGKKITLECSQTMGHDKMYWYQQDPGMELHLIHYSYGVNSTEKGDLSSESTVSRIRTEHFPLTLESARPSHTSQYLCASSEFGAQETQYFGPGTRLLVL.

Only a few counts were recorded for this clonotype. CDR3 sequence: CSAKGVSYNSPLHF. CDR3 in DNA: TGCAGTGCCAAAGGGGTTTCCTATAATTCACCCCTCCACTTT. The genes are TRBV20-1 and TRBJ1-6; D might be TRBD1 (5 bases). The ends were cut back, 6 bases at V and 1 base at J, with 10 bases in the middle. The germline V gene has CDR1 DFQATT and CDR2 SNEGSKA (reference sequence). The CDR3 length is 14 residues.

This clonotype was observed at least ten times. V gene TRBV11-2 combines with J gene TRBJ2-1, with 9 bases aligning to TRBD1. The germline gives CDR1 SGHAT, CDR2 FQNNGV. The CDR3 totals 16 residues. J gave up 3 bases and V 0 bases, and 3 bases lay outside the gene matches. CDR3 protein: CASSLDGTGFYNEQFF. The DNA for the CDR3 is TGTGCCAGCAGCTTAGATGGGACAGGGTTCTACAATGAGCAGTTCTTC.

This clonotype was counted many times. The chain combines TRBV5-6 with TRBJ2-3; 10 bases line up with TRBD1. This CDR3 has 15 residues. Germline CDR1 reads SGHDT; CDR2 reads YYEEEE. V lost 3 bases to trimming and J lost 1 base; unmatched junction nucleotides: 2. The CDR3 region has the DNA TGTGCCAGCAGCTGGGGGACAGGGGGCACAGATACGCAGTATTTT. Translating gives CASSWGTGGTDTQYF.